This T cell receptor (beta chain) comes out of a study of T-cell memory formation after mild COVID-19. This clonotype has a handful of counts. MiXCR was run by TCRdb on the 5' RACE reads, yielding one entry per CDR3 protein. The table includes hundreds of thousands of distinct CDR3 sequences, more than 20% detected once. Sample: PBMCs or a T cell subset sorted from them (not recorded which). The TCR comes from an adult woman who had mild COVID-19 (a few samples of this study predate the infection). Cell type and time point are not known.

The chain's CDR3 is CASSGQGRTYEQYF. CDR3 nucleotides: TGTGCCAGCAGCGGACAGGGAAGGACCTACGAGCAGTACTTC. V is TRBV7-9 and J is TRBJ2-7; 8 bases fit TRBD1. Germline values: CDR1 SEHNR, CDR2 FQNEAQ (reference sequence). The CDR3 spans 14 residues. Unmatched junction bases numbered 5, after V lost 5 bases and J lost 2 bases.